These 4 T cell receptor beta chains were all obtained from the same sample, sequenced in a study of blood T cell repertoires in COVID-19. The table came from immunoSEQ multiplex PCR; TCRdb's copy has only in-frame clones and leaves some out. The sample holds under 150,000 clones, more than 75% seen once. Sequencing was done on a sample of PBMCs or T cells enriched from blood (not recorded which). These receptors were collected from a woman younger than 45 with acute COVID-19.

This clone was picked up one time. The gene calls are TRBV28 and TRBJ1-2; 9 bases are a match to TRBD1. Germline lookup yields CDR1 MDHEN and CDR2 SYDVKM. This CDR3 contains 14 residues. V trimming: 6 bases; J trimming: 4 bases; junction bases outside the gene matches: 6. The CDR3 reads CASRITGGAYGYTF. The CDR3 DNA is TGTGCCAGCAGGATAACAGGGGGCGCCTATGGCTACACCTTC.

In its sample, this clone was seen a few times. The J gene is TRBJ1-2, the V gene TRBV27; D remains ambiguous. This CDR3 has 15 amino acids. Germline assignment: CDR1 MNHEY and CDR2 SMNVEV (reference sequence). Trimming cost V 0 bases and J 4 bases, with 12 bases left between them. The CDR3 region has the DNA TGTGCCAGCAGTTTATCCCACGGGTTCTCCTATGGCTACACCTTC. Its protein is CASSLSHGFSYGYTF.

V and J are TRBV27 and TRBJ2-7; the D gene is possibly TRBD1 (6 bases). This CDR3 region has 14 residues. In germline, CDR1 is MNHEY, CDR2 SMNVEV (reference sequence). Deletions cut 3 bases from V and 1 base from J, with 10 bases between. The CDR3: CASSLAGESYEQYF. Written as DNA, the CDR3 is TGTGCCAGCAGTTTGGCAGGGGAATCCTACGAGCAGTACTTC.

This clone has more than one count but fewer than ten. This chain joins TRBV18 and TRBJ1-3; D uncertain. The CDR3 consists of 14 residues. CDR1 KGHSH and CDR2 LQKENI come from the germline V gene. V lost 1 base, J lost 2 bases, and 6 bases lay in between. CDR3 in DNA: TGTGCCAGCTCACCACGTACAGCTGGAAACACCATATATTTT. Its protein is CASSPRTAGNTIYF.